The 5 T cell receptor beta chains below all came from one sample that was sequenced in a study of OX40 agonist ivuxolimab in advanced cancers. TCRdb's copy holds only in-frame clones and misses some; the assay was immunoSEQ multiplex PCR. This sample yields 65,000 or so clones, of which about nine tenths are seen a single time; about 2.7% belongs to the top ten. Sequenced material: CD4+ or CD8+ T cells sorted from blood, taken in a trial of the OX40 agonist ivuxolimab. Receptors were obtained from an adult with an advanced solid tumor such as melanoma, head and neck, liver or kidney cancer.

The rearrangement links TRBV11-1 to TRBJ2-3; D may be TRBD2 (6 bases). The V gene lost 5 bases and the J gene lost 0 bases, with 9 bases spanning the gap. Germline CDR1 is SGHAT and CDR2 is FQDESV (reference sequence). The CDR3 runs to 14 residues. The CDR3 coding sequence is TGTGCCAGCAGCCCGGGGACTAGCACAGATACGCAGTATTTT. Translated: CASSPGTSTDTQYF.

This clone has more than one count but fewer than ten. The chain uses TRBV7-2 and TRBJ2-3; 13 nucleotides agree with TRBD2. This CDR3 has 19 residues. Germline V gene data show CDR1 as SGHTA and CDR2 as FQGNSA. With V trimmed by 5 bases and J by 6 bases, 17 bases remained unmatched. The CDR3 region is CASSPPPRGLAGATDTQYF. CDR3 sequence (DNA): TGTGCCAGCAGCCCGCCCCCCCGCGGACTAGCGGGAGCGACGGATACGCAGTATTTT. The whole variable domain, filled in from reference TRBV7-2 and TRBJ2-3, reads GAGVSQSPSNKVTEKGKDVELRCDPISGHTALYWYRQSLGQGLEFLIYFQGNSAPDKSGLPSDRFSAERTGGSVSTLTIQRTQQEDSAVYLCASSPPPRGLAGATDTQYFGPGTRLTVL.

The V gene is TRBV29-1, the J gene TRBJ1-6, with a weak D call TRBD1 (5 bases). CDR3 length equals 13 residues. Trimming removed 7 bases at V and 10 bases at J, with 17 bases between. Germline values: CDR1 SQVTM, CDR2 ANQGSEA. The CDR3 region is CSAGGGARSPLHF. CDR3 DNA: TGCAGCGCCGGGGGAGGTGCACGCTCACCCCTCCACTTT.

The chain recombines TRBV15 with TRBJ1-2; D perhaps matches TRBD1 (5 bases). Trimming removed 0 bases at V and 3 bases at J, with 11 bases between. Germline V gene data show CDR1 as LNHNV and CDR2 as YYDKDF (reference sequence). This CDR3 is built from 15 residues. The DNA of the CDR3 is TGTGCCACCAGCAGAGATTTGCGGGACGACTATGGCTACACCTTC. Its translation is CATSRDLRDDYGYTF. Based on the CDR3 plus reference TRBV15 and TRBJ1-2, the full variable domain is DAMVIQNPRYQVTQFGKPVTLSCSQTLNHNVMYWYQQKSSQAPKLLFHYYDKDFNNEADTPDNFQSRRPNTSFCFLDIRSPGLGDTAMYLCATSRDLRDDYGYTFGSGTRLTVV.

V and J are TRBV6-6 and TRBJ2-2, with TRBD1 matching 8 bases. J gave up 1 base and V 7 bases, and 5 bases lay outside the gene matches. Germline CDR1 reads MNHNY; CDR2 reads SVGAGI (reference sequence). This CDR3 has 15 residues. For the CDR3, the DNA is TGTGCCAGCACCCTGACAGGGGTGAACACCGGGGAGCTGTTTTTT. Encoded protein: CASTLTGVNTGELFF.